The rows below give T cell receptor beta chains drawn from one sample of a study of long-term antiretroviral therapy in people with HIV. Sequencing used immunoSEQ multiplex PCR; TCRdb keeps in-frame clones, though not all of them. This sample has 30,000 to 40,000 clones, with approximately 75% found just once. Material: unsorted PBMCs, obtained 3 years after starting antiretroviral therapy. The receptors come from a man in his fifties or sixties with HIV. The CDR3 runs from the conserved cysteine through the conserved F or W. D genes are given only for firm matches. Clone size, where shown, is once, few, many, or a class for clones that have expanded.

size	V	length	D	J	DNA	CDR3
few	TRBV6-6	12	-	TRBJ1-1	TGTGCCAGCAGTTATCGGGGAATGATCGCTTTCTTT	CASSYRGMIAFF
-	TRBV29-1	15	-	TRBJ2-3	TGCAGCGTTGAAGACCCGAGAGGACGGACAGATACGCAGTATTTT	CSVEDPRGRTDTQYF
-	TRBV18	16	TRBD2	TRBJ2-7	TGTGCCAGCTCATCCTCCGGGACTAGCGCTGCCTACGAGCAGTACTTC	CASSSSGTSAAYEQYF
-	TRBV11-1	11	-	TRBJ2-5	TGTGCCAGCAGCTTGGTAGAGACCCAGTACTTC	CASSLVETQYF
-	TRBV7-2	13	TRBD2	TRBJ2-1	TGTGCCAGCAGCTTGACTAGCGACAATGAGCAGTTCTTC	CASSLTSDNEQFF
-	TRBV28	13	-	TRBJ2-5	TGTGCCAGCAGCTCAATCGGTCCGGGCCGAGCTTACTTC	CASSSIGPGRAYF
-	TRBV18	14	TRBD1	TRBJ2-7	TGTGCCAGCTCACCAACGGGACAGGGGCACGAGCAGTACTTC	CASSPTGQGHEQYF
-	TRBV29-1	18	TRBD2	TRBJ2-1	TGCAGTGCACCGACTAGCGGGAGGCTCCTTTTCTCCTACAATGAGCAGTTCTTC	CSAPTSGRLLFSYNEQFF
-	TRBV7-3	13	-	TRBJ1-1	TGTGCCAGCAGCACCGACAGGAACACTGAAGCTTTCTTT	CASSTDRNTEAFF
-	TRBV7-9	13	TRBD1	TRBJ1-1	TGTGCCAGCAGCCCTACCGGGACAGGGCAAGCTTTCTTT	CASSPTGTGQAFF
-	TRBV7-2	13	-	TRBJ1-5	TGTGCCAGCAGCTTCAGGGCCTTTCAGCCCCAGCATTTT	CASSFRAFQPQHF
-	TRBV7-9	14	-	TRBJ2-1	TGTGCCAGCAGCACCCGCCCTCCCGGGAATGAGCAGTTCTTC	CASSTRPPGNEQFF
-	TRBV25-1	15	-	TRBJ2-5	TGTGCCAGCAGTGGATTGGGACCGGGGAGGGAGACCCAGTACTTC	CASSGLGPGRETQYF
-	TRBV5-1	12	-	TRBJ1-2	TGCGCCAGCAGAACCGGGGCGGAAGGCTACACCTTC	CASRTGAEGYTF
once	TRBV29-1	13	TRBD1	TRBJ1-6	TGCAGCGCCTCCAGGGGGCTCAATTCACCCCTCCACTTT	CSASRGLNSPLHF
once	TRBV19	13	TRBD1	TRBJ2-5	TGTGCCAGTAGACAGGGGTCACAAGAGACCCAGTACTTC	CASRQGSQETQYF
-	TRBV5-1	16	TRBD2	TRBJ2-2	TGCGCCAGCGGGGGGGATCTAGCGGCCCGGGCAGGGGAGCTGTTTTTT	CASGGDLAARAGELFF
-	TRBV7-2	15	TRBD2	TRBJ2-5	TGTGCCAGCAGCTTAGGGGGAGCGGGAGGAGAGACCCAGTACTTC	CASSLGGAGGETQYF
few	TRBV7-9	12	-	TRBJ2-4	TGTGCCAGCAGCTTAAAAGGGACAAGTCAGTACTTC	CASSLKGTSQYF
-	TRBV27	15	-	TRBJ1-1	TGTGCCAGCAGCACCTGGGACTCCTTGAACACTGAAGCTTTCTTT	CASSTWDSLNTEAFF
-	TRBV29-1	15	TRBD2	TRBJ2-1	TGCAGCGTTGGACTAGCGGGAGGCCCTCGCAATGAGCAGTTCTTC	CSVGLAGGPRNEQFF
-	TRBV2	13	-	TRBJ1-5	TGTGCCAGCACGCGTTTGCGCAATCAGCCCCAGCATTTT	CASTRLRNQPQHF
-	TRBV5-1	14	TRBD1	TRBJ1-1	TGCGCCAGCAGCTTGGTCCCAGGGGGCTCTGAAGCTTTCTTT	CASSLVPGGSEAFF
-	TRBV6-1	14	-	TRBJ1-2	TGTGCCAGCAGTGAACCGGGGTTGAACTATGGCTACACCTTC	CASSEPGLNYGYTF
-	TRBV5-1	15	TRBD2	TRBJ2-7	TGCGCCAGCAGCTTACGGGAGGCCAAGCCCTACGAGCAGTACTTC	CASSLREAKPYEQYF